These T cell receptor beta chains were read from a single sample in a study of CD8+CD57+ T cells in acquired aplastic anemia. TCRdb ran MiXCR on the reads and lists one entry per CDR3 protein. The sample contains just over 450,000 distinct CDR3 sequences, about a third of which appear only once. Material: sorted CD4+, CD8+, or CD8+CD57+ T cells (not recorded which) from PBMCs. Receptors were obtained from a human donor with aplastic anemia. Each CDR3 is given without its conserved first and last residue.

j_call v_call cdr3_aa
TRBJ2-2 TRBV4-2 ATHPFAGGTGELF
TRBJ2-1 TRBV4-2 ASSPKGVGLKVYNEQF
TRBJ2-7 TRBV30 AWVAGGYEQY
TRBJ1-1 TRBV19 ASSWGAKNTEAF
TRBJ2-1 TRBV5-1 ASSPRDTSYNEQF
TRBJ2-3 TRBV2 ASSLGQGARDTQY
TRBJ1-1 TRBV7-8 ASSLAGGAWNTEAF
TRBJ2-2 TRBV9 ASSFGTGPNTGELF
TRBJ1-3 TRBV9 ASGSETGSGNTIY
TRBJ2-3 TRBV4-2 ASSQIYPSRRHTDTQY
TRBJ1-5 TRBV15 ATSAGWEQPQH
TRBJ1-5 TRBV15 ATSRDTQGFRQPQH
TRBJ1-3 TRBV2 ASREPAAGTGPYSGNTIY
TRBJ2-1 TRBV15 ATSTSGTYSYNEQF
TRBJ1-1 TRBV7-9 ASGHNRDGSF
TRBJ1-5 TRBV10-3 ASSSSTGGSQPQH
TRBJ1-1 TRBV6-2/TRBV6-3 ASSYDWSVDTEAF
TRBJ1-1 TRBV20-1 SARLSGSNTEAF
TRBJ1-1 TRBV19 ASSIRSANTEAF
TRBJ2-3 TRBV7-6 ASSPRGAEADTQY
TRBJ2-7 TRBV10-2 ASSKPETYEQY
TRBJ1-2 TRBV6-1 AGSEAPRGHGYT
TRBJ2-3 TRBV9 ASSAGTSGSSTDTQY
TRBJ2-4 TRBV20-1 SAGDGVRNIQY
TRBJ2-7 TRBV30 AWSVRTGYLGEQY
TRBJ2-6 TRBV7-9 ASSLQGAGGANVLT
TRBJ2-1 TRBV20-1 SADRNDKGRWGEQF
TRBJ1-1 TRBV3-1 ASSPDGQREAF
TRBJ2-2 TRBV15 ATSRGGQANTGELF
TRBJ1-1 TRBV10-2 ASSGGQGGYTEAF
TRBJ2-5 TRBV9 ASSPPGVETQY
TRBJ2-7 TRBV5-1 ASSLGGLAGGQNEQY
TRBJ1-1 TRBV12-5 ASGFGMNTEAF
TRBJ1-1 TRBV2 ASSEPLGMNTEAF
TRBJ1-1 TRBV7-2 ASSARQGASAF
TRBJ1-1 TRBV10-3 ASSTLSGAAEAF
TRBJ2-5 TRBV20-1 SARVASGGRETQY
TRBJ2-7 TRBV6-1 ASSDGAEQY
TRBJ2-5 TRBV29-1 SVIRPGAQETQY
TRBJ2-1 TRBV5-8 ASHRAGAVQF
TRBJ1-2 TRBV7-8 ASSPMTEIYGYT
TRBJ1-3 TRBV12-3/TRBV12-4 ASSIGTDSGNTIY
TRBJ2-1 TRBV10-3 ASRQILLAGDINEQF
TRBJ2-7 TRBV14 ASSHFYEQY
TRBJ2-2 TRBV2 ASASGSGEGELF
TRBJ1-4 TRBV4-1 ASSQVTLNEKLF
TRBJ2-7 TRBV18 TSSPEQGFYEQY
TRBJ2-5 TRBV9 ASSAIDRGGEETQY
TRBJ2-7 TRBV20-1 SARGRFRQLSYEQY
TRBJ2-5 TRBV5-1 ASSKGTSGRAEETQY
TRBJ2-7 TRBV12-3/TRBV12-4 ASSSQRGSGGYEQY